What follows describes a single T cell receptor beta chain. The antigen remains unidentified. This sample is part of a study of T cells after yellow fever vaccination. Findings and caveats of the study: Subsequent booster samples again held most clones from primary vaccination (96% CD4, about 85% CD8). There was a small share of clonotypes that showed up in both the CD4 and CD8 compartments.

Conversion of TCR transcripts into cDNA relied on 5'RACE template switching, which added a universal primer site and UMIs. A single record per CDR3 protein comes from TCRdb applying MiXCR to the 5' RACE reads. This table has some 110,000 distinct CDR3 sequences, 7% to 8.5% appearing once. The CDR3 contains 18 residues. Germline lookup yields CDR1 SGDLS and CDR2 YYNGEE. The V segment lost 4 bases and the J segment 0 bases; nucleotides outside the gene matches: 15. This receptor was identified in a man aged 25 to 45 who received the YFV17D yellow fever vaccine. The material was CD8+ T cells sorted from PBMCs, obtained 45 days after the yellow fever booster vaccination. The chain combines TRBV9 with TRBJ1-2, with 7 bases that match TRBD1. The CDR3 protein is CASSPGAQGFGANYGYTF. DNA for the CDR3: TGTGCCAGCAGCCCGGGGGCACAGGGGTTCGGAGCTAACTATGGCTACACCTTC.